These 14 T cell receptor beta chains originate from one sample sequenced in a study of cytomegalovirus exposure and HLA in healthy donors. 13 Jbeta primers and 60 Vbeta primers were used for the PCR. Assay used: immunoSEQ multiplex PCR; TCRdb lists only in-frame clones, some missing. This repertoire shows 120,000 to 150,000 clones, 73% found once; its top ten account for approximately 1.8%. The material sequenced was PBMCs. The receptors originated from a woman under 30 in good health and CMV-seronegative.

V and J are TRBV7-6 and TRBJ2-3; D is perhaps TRBD1 (5 bases). Trimming took off 5 bases at V and 3 bases at J, with 12 bases between the two ends. The CDR3 has 14 residues. The V gene's germline CDR1 is SGHVS and CDR2 FNYEAQ. In DNA form, the CDR3 reads TGTGCCAGCAGCCCAGGGTTAGAGACAGATACGCAGTATTTT. As protein: CASSPGLETDTQYF.

The rearrangement uses TRBV29-1 and TRBJ2-3; D call uncertain. The ends were cut back, 6 bases at V and 7 bases at J, with 17 bases in the middle. The CDR3 is 13 residues long. The germline V gene encodes CDR1 SQVTM and CDR2 ANQGSEA. The CDR3 here is CSVTNVGPYTQYF. The CDR3 DNA reads TGCAGCGTCACAAACGTTGGGCCCTATACGCAGTATTTT.

This rearrangement joins TRBV11-3 to TRBJ2-5; the match to TRBD2 covers 9 bases. The CDR3 is 13 residues long. Losses at the gene ends were 9 bases for V and 2 bases for J; bases not matched to a gene: 4. CDR1 is SGHNT, CDR2 YENEEA, per germline. This CDR3 reads CARGLAPQETQYF. CDR3 nucleotides: TGTGCCAGAGGACTAGCGCCTCAAGAGACCCAGTACTTC.

J is TRBJ2-3 and V is TRBV29-1; TRBD1 might be the D (6 bases). The CDR3 contains 15 residues. The germline gives CDR1 SQVTM, CDR2 ANQGSEA. The V end was cut by 7 bases, the J end by 0 bases, with 17 bases between. The CDR3 sequence: CSASWGLLSTDTQYF. The CDR3 region has the DNA TGCAGCGCTTCATGGGGGCTACTCAGCACAGATACGCAGTATTTT.

The V call is TRBV5-4, the J call TRBJ2-3, with D maybe TRBD1 (6 bases). Germline assignment: CDR1 SGHNT and CDR2 YYREEE (reference sequence). The V end was cut by 0 bases, the J end by 4 bases, with 12 bases between. This CDR3 spans 15 amino acids. This CDR3 is CASSLEQGSADTQYF. The CDR3 nucleotides are TGTGCCAGCAGCTTGGAACAGGGCTCGGCAGATACGCAGTATTTT.

This clone appeared a few times. The chain employs TRBV4-1 and TRBJ2-2; possibly TRBD2 for D (5 bases). The CDR3 sequence is 15 residues long. Deletions cut 2 bases from V and 7 bases from J, with 14 bases between. CDR1 is MGHRA and CDR2 is YSYEKL in the germline V gene. The CDR3 region has the DNA TGCGCCAGCAGCCAACGCAGGATACGGGGCGGGGAGCTGTTTTTT. Its protein is CASSQRRIRGGELFF.

The chain uses TRBV7-6 and TRBJ2-2; D gene ambiguous. This CDR3 comprises 13 residues. Germline V gene lookup returns CDR1 SGHVS and CDR2 FNYEAQ. Trimming removed 1 base at V and 6 bases at J, with 6 bases between. CDR3 nucleotide sequence: TGTGCCAGCAGCTTAGTCTTCGCCGGGGAGCTGTTTTTT. Translating gives CASSLVFAGELFF.

This clone came up many times. This sequence joins TRBV4-3 and TRBJ2-1; D perhaps matches TRBD1 (6 bases). Deletions cut 4 bases from V and 9 bases from J, with 25 bases between. In germline, CDR1 is LGHNA, CDR2 YSLEER. This CDR3 region has 17 residues. CDR3 sequence (DNA): TGCGCCAGCAGCCCCTACGGCTCGGCTACCAGGGGTCGTGAGCAGTTCTTC. As protein: CASSPYGSATRGREQFF.

The chain combines TRBV19 with TRBJ2-4; maybe TRBD1 (5 bases). CDR1 is LNHDA and CDR2 is SQIVND in the germline V gene (reference sequence). V gave up 7 bases and J gave up 4 bases, with 14 bases separating them. The CDR3 runs 14 residues. CDR3 DNA sequence: TGTGCCAGTACCTCGCCAGGGCCTAAAAACATTCAGTACTTC. The encoded protein is CASTSPGPKNIQYF.

This clone was counted a single time. This rearrangement joins TRBV4-2 to TRBJ1-2; D may be TRBD1 (5 bases). The CDR3 sequence is 14 residues long. V was clipped by 3 bases and J by 5 bases, with 13 bases between them. Germline CDR1 LGHNA, CDR2 YNFKEQ. The CDR3 sequence: CASSQDTYLYGYTF. The CDR3 DNA reads as TGTGCCAGCAGCCAGGACACATATCTTTATGGCTACACCTTC.

The chain employs TRBV13 and TRBJ2-5; 8 bases match TRBD1. The CDR3 totals 14 residues. V shed 3 bases and J 5 bases; nucleotides not matched to a gene: 5. Germline CDR1 is PRHDT and CDR2 is FYEKMQ (reference sequence). The CDR3 region is CASSFDRGTETQYF. The CDR3 DNA reads as TGTGCCAGCAGCTTCGACAGGGGCACCGAGACCCAGTACTTC.

This clone has only a few counts. A read error may account for a junction end that differs from germline. The chain links TRBV2 to TRBJ1-5; 9 bases match TRBD1. The germline V gene has CDR1 SNHLY and CDR2 FYNNEI. The CDR3 has 14 residues. CDR3 protein: CASRYTGGDQLQHF. CDR3 nucleotides: TGTGCCAGCAGATACACAGGGGGCGATCAGCTCCAGCATTTT. Looking up the rest from reference TRBV2 and TRBJ1-5 gives the full variable domain: EPEVTQTPSHQVTQMGQEVILRCVPISNHLYFYWYRQILGQKVEFLVSFYNNEISEKSEIFDDQFSVERPDGSNFTLKIRSTKLEDSAMYFCASRYTGGDQLQHFGDGTRLSIL.

V and J are TRBV6-5 and TRBJ2-5; D may be TRBD2 (5 bases). Trimming took 2 bases from V and 4 from J, leaving 8 bases between them. The CDR3 is made up of 13 amino acids. CDR1 and CDR2 from the germline V gene are MNHEY and SVGAGI. The CDR3 sequence is CASSYLAGETQYF. In nucleotides, the CDR3 is TGTGCCAGCAGTTACCTAGCTGGAGAGACCCAGTACTTC.

V usage is TRBV21-1 and J usage is TRBJ2-7; TRBD1 is the table's D call, not checked against the DNA. TRBV21-1 is a pseudogene segment. The CDR3 runs 17 residues. In nucleotides, the CDR3 is TGTGCCAGCAGCAAACTCCCTGACAGGGGGCGTTGCTACGAGCAGTACGTC. Its translation: CASSKLPDRGRCYEQYV.